This T cell receptor (beta chain) originates from a study of blood T cell repertoires in COVID-19. Deletions cut 0 bases from V and 2 bases from J, with 9 bases between. CDR3 length: 15 residues. Germline CDR1 SGDLS, CDR2 YYNGEE. This table comes from immunoSEQ multiplex PCR, and its TCRdb copy is limited to in-frame clones, with some not included. The sample has around 140,000 clones, roughly four fifths seen once. Input material: peripheral blood. The chain carries TRBV9 and TRBJ2-1; possibly TRBD2 for D (5 bases). The sequence was obtained from a human donor with acute or convalescent COVID-19. The donor label of this sample is uncertain. The CDR3 DNA reads as TGTGCCAGCAGCGTAGCTTGGGAGCCCTACAATGAGCAGTTCTTC. Translated, it gives CASSVAWEPYNEQFF. Using reference TRBV9 and TRBJ2-1 for the parts outside the CDR3, the full variable domain is DSGVTQTPKHLITATGQRVTLRCSPRSGDLSVYWYQQSLDQGLQFLIQYYNGEERAKGNILERFSAQQFPDLHSELNLSSLELGDSALYFCASSVAWEPYNEQFFGPGTRLTVL.